A single sample gave rise to the 5 T cell receptor beta chains below, sequenced in a study of blood T cells in healthy people across ages. It was with a sample-barcoded 5' primer and a J-beta primer mix that a second PCR of roughly 7 to 12 cycles was run. TCRdb fed the 5' RACE reads into MiXCR, producing one record per CDR3 protein. The table includes over a million distinct CDR3 sequences, approximately 43% detected once. Specimen: blood. The receptors were gathered from a young woman in good health.

The chain employs TRBV20-1 and TRBJ1-4; D may be TRBD1 (5 bases). Germline loops: CDR1 DFQATT, CDR2 SNEGSKA (reference sequence). Trimming took 7 bases from V and 5 from J, leaving 8 bases between them. The CDR3 is 11 amino acids. The CDR3 DNA is TGCAGTGGAGGGGTAAATGAAAAACTGTTTTTT. Encoded protein: CSGGVNEKLFF.

This clonotype is a singleton in its sample. The chain is built from TRBV6-5 and TRBJ2-5, with TRBD1 matching over 7 bases. The CDR3 contains 12 residues. Losses at the gene ends were 6 bases for V and 13 bases for J; bases not matched to a gene: 11. Per the germline V gene, CDR1 is MNHEY and CDR2 is SVGAGI. The CDR3 loop is CASRHGQALLYF. Here the CDR3 DNA reads TGTGCCAGCAGACACGGACAGGCCCTTCTGTACTTC.

J is TRBJ2-3 and V is TRBV12-3 or TRBV12-4; a weak D match, TRBD2 (6 bases). CDR3 size: 14 residues. Trimming removed 6 bases from V and 6 bases from J, with 16 bases in between. The CDR3 spells CASRWGAGEDTQYF. CDR3 DNA: TGTGCCAGCAGGTGGGGAGCGGGTGAGGATACGCAGTATTTT.

The chain recombines TRBV25-1 with TRBJ2-3, with a tentative D call TRBD2 (5 bases). The CDR3 has 15 amino acids. Trimming stripped 2 bases from V and 1 base from J, with 10 bases between. In germline, CDR1 is MGHDK, CDR2 SYGVNS. CDR3 bases: TGTGCCAGCAGTGAAGGAGGTTCGGGCACAGATACGCAGTATTTT. The encoded protein is CASSEGGSGTDTQYF.

This clonotype was detected a few times. The chain recombines TRBV7-2 with TRBJ1-6, with D unclear. The germline CDR1 and CDR2 sequences are SGHTA and FQGNSA. The V end lost 3 bases, the J end lost 3 bases, and 6 bases lay between the germline ends. This CDR3 has 14 amino acids. CDR3 region: CASSFSDYNSPLHF. Here the CDR3 DNA reads TGTGCCAGCAGCTTTAGCGACTATAATTCACCCCTCCACTTT. The full variable domain, completed using reference TRBV7-2 and TRBJ1-6, is GAGVSQSPSNKVTEKGKDVELRCDPISGHTALYWYRQSLGQGLEFLIYFQGNSAPDKSGLPSDRFSAERTGGSVSTLTIQRTQQEDSAVYLCASSFSDYNSPLHFGNGTRLTVT.